These T cell receptor beta chains were read from a single sample in a study of blood T cell repertoires in COVID-19. Libraries were prepared by immunoSEQ multiplex PCR; TCRdb keeps only in-frame clonotypes and omits some of them. The table records about 100,000 clones, 65% to 90% of them present only once. The sequenced material came from peripheral blood. Receptors originate from an elderly man with acute or convalescent COVID-19. CDR3s include the opening cysteine and the closing phenylalanine or tryptophan. A D gene is named only where the DNA matches it firmly. Only part of the rows carry a size: once, few, many, or a class if the clone is expanded.

J | V | size | D | CDR3 | DNA
TRBJ1-3 | TRBV18 | - | TRBD1 | CASSEQGSSGNTIYF | TGTGCCAGCTCAGAACAGGGGTCCTCTGGAAACACCATATATTTT
TRBJ1-2 | TRBV19 | - | - | CASSRDFYGYTF | TGTGCCAGTAGCCGGGATTTTTATGGCTACACCTTC
TRBJ1-1 | TRBV5-1 | - | - | CASRGRVGGTEAFF | TGCGCCAGCAGGGGGAGGGTCGGGGGCACTGAAGCTTTCTTT
TRBJ2-2 | TRBV28 | - | TRBD2 | CASGGSPPKRRELFF | TGTGCCAGCGGCGGGAGTCCCCCAAAACGGAGGGAGCTGTTTTTT
TRBJ2-2 | TRBV5-4 | - | - | CASSLRTSTTGELFF | TGTGCCAGCAGCTTACGTACTAGCACCACCGGGGAGCTGTTTTTT
TRBJ2-7 | TRBV18 | - | TRBD1 | CASSPYRGPYEQYF | TGTGCCAGCTCACCCTACAGGGGTCCCTACGAGCAGTACTTC
TRBJ2-1 | TRBV28 | few | - | CASSSIMGGHEQFF | TGTGCCAGCAGTTCAATCATGGGGGGGCATGAGCAGTTCTTC
TRBJ2-5 | TRBV4-1 | - | - | CASSGRRDETQYF | TGCGCCAGCAGTGGGAGGAGGGATGAGACCCAGTACTTC
TRBJ1-2 | TRBV5-1 | - | - | CASSLRTALYGYTF | TGCGCCAGCAGCTTGCGGACAGCACTCTATGGCTACACCTTC
TRBJ2-7 | TRBV19 | few | - | CASSAVGGYEQYF | TGTGCCAGTAGTGCGGTCGGGGGCTACGAGCAGTACTTC
TRBJ2-7 | TRBV5-1 | - | TRBD2 | CASSSPAGGTYEQYF | TGCGCCAGCAGCTCGCCAGCGGGAGGAACCTACGAGCAGTACTTC
TRBJ2-1 | TRBV19 | - | - | CASSISGGEQFF | TGTGCCAGTAGTATTTCGGGTGGTGAGCAGTTCTTC
TRBJ1-2 | TRBV28 | - | - | CASSLQGLDGYTF | TGTGCCAGCAGTTTGCAGGGCTTGGATGGCTACACCTTC
TRBJ2-1 | TRBV10-2 | - | - | CAARGSAYNEQFF | TGCGCCGCCCGGGGTTCAGCTTACAATGAGCAGTTCTTC
TRBJ1-4 | TRBV6-1 | - | TRBD1 | CASRQTGVNEKLFF | TGTGCCAGCAGACAGACAGGGGTGAATGAAAAACTGTTTTTT
TRBJ2-7 | TRBV20-1 | - | TRBD2 | CSASRDGRVPYEQYF | TGCAGTGCTAGTCGCGACGGGAGGGTCCCCTACGAGCAGTACTTC
TRBJ1-5 | TRBV19 | - | TRBD1 | CASSPRTGGNQPQHF | TGTGCCAGTAGTCCGAGGACAGGGGGCAATCAGCCCCAGCATTTT
TRBJ1-2 | TRBV28 | - | TRBD1 | CASQMGGQVNYGYTF | TGTGCCAGCCAAATGGGGGGACAGGTCAACTATGGCTACACCTTC
TRBJ1-1 | TRBV25-1 | few | - | CASSTGITEAFF | TGTGCCAGCAGTACAGGGATCACTGAAGCTTTCTTT
TRBJ2-5 | TRBV5-4 | - | TRBD1 | CASSPGQVETQYF | TGTGCCAGCAGCCCGGGACAGGTAGAGACCCAGTACTTC
TRBJ2-7 | TRBV5-1 | - | TRBD1 | CASSLTQGAFEQYF | TGCGCCAGCAGCTTGACGCAGGGGGCCTTCGAGCAGTACTTC
TRBJ1-2 | TRBV5-4 | - | - | CASSLAGNGYTF | TGTGCCAGCAGCTTGGCAGGGAATGGCTACACCTTC
TRBJ2-7 | TRBV5-1 | - | TRBD2 | CASSLIGGKSYEQYF | TGCGCCAGCAGCTTGATCGGGGGGAAGTCCTACGAGCAGTACTTC
TRBJ2-3 | TRBV7-9 | - | TRBD2 | CASSKTSGESTDTQYF | TGTGCCAGCAGCAAGACTAGCGGAGAAAGCACAGATACGCAGTATTTT
TRBJ1-4 | TRBV5-1 | - | - | CASSLGGATNEKLFF | TGCGCCAGCAGCCTTGGGGGGGCAACTAATGAAAAACTGTTTTTT
TRBJ1-6 | TRBV19 | - | - | CASSIGEADFSYNSPLHF | TGTGCCAGTAGTATAGGGGAGGCTGACTTCTCCTATAATTCACCCCTCCACTTT
TRBJ1-2 | TRBV6-1 | - | - | CASSCPRGCGYTF | TGTGCCAGCAGCTGCCCTCGAGGGTGTGGCTACACCTTC
TRBJ2-5 | TRBV19 | - | TRBD1 | CASSTTGGGETQYF | TGTGCCAGTAGTACAACAGGGGGCGGAGAGACCCAGTACTTC
TRBJ2-1 | TRBV10-3 | once | TRBD2 | CAISSTGTSGLHRNEQFF | TGTGCCATCAGCTCGACCGGGACTAGCGGACTACATCGGAATGAGCAGTTCTTC
TRBJ2-4 | TRBV7-8 | - | - | CASSSTGSPGVKNIQYF | TGTGCCAGCAGCTCGACAGGATCCCCAGGGGTCAAAAACATTCAGTACTTC